The present T cell receptor (beta chain) was sequenced within a study of T cell responses to AZD1222 COVID-19 vaccine. Using immunoSEQ multiplex PCR, the repertoire was profiled, and TCRdb retains in-frame clones only, with some absent. The sample is made up of about 140,000 clones, and the top ten hold 2% to 2.5% of it. Trimming removed 5 bases from V and 1 base from J; junction bases left unmatched: 7. Looked up from germline, CDR1 is SGHAT and CDR2 is FQDESV (reference sequence). The CDR3 extends over 15 amino acids. The chain is built from TRBV11-1 and TRBJ1-1, with TRBD1 matching 7 bases. The clonotype originates from an adult in good health. The sample taken for sequencing was peripheral blood. The CDR3 loop reads CASSPDRVRNTEAFF. The CDR3 DNA is TGTGCCAGCAGCCCCGACAGGGTAAGGAACACTGAAGCTTTCTTT.